One sample yielded the 10 T cell receptor beta chains listed below, sequenced in a study of molecular identifiers for immune sequencing clone quantification. MiXCR was run by TCRdb on the PCR reads, yielding one entry per CDR3 protein. The table has about 640,000 distinct CDR3 sequences, less than 20% seen once. The sequencing sample was made of naive CD8+ T cells from blood, with Jurkat cell RNA spiked in. The sample's subset: FACS-sorted CD8+CD4-CCR7+CD45RA+ naive T cells. These receptors came from a human donor in good health. Some libraries in this study had Jurkat cell RNA spiked in.

The sample holds many counts of this clonotype. The rearrangement links TRBV6-2 or TRBV6-3 to TRBJ2-3, with TRBD2 identical over 9 bases. CDR1 MNHEY and CDR2 SVGEGT come from the germline V gene. The CDR3 is 15 amino acids. V lost 6 bases, J lost 4 bases, and 8 bases stayed unmatched. The CDR3 coding sequence is TGTGCCAGCAGAGAAATAGCGGGAGCCCCAGATACGCAGTATTTT. Amino acids: CASREIAGAPDTQYF.

This clonotype was picked up many times. The V gene is TRBV29-1, the J gene TRBJ2-2, with D unresolved. V shed 0 bases and J shed 5 bases, with 10 bases lying between them. This CDR3 is built from 14 residues. Per germline, CDR1 SQVTM and CDR2 ANQGSEA. CDR3 region: CSVEDEGRTGELFF. Written as DNA, the CDR3 is TGCAGCGTTGAAGATGAAGGAAGAACCGGGGAGCTGTTTTTT.

This clonotype was observed a few times. This may be a read error, as it is one base from a much larger clone. The gene calls are TRBV6-5 and TRBJ2-1; D unclear. V was cut by 2 bases and J by 10 bases, with 9 bases left in between. The germline CDR1 and CDR2 sequences are MNHEY and SVGAGI. The length of the CDR3 is 12 residues. The CDR3 spells CASSYPRGEQFF. DNA for the CDR3: TGTGCCAGCAGTTACCCGCGCGGCGAGCAGTTCTTC.

This clonotype was counted ten times or more. This chain connects TRBV27 to TRBJ1-1; D is uncertain. V was pared by 3 bases and J by 8 bases, with 25 bases between. Germline CDR1 and CDR2: MNHEY and SMNVEV (reference sequence). The CDR3 sequence is 17 residues long. The DNA for the CDR3 is TGTGCCAGCAGTTTTAGGTCCCCCGGACGCCCAAAGAGAGAAGCTTTCTTT. Its translation: CASSFRSPGRPKREAFF.

The genes are TRBV30 and TRBJ1-1; TRBD1 matches at 9 bases. V gave up 2 bases and J gave up 6 bases; unmatched junction bases: 10. Germline loops: CDR1 GTSNPN, CDR2 SVGIG (reference sequence). The CDR3 spans 15 residues. Here the CDR3 DNA reads TGTGCCTGGAGTCTCGAAAGGGACAGGGATTCTGAAGCTTTCTTT. Translated, it gives CAWSLERDRDSEAFF.

The V and J genes are TRBV7-2 and TRBJ2-7, with D maybe TRBD2 (6 bases). V dropped 5 bases and J dropped 2 bases, with 19 bases sitting between them. There are 16 residues in the CDR3. Germline V gene data show CDR1 as SGHTA and CDR2 as FQGNSA. CDR3 bases: TGTGCCAGCAGCCCAACCGGTGGGCGGGGTACCTACGAGCAGTACTTC. Translating gives CASSPTGGRGTYEQYF.

The chain joins TRBV18 to TRBJ2-3; 7 bases match TRBD2. V gave up 3 bases and J gave up 2 bases; unmatched junction bases: 11. The germline V gene has CDR1 KGHSH and CDR2 LQKENI. The CDR3 length is 17 residues. The CDR3, as DNA: TGTGCCAGCTCACCCTGGGGGGGTGTGACAAACACAGATACGCAGTATTTT. Its translation is CASSPWGGVTNTDTQYF.

Only a few counts were recorded for this clonotype. The chain combines TRBV12-3 or TRBV12-4 with TRBJ2-7; either TRBD1 or TRBD2 may fit D (5 bases each). CDR3 length equals 16 residues. Trimming left V 5 bases short and J 0 bases short, with 17 bases between. CDR3 amino acids: CASSGFGTGSSYEQYF. The CDR3 nucleotides read TGTGCCAGCAGTGGGTTTGGGACCGGTAGCTCCTACGAGCAGTACTTC.

This clonotype showed up many times. CDR3 sequence reads: CAAGFSTEAFF. Written as DNA, the CDR3 is TGTGCGGCAGGGTTTAGCACTGAAGCTTTCTTT. The rearrangement uses TRBV6-5 and TRBJ1-1; a weak D match, TRBD1 (5 bases). CDR1 and CDR2 from the germline V gene are MNHEY and SVGAGI. The CDR3 consists of 11 residues.

Comment on this clonotype: Just one base apart from a much larger clone, this may be a read error. This chain links TRBV28 with TRBJ1-5, with TRBD1 as a possible D gene (5 bases). This CDR3 contains 14 residues. The V gene's germline CDR1 is MDHEN and CDR2 SYDVKM. CDR3 sequence: CGSSAGGEYQPQHF. The CDR3, as DNA: TGTGGCAGCAGTGCCGGGGGGGAGTATCAGCCCCAGCATTTT. The entire variable domain, with the rest obtained from reference TRBV28 and TRBJ1-5, is as follows: DVKVTQSSRYLVKRTGEKVFLECVQDMDHENMFWYRQDPGLGLRLIYFSYDVKMKEKGDIPEGYSVSREKKERFSLILESASTNQTSMYLCGSSAGGEYQPQHFGDGTRLSIL.